One sample yielded the 8 T cell receptor beta chains listed below, sequenced in a study of somatic mutations in cytotoxic T cells in rheumatoid arthritis. TCRdb keeps only in-frame clones here, not all; method: immunoSEQ multiplex PCR. Among fewer than 25,000 clones listed, around 75% were seen once. Specimen: CD8+ T cells sorted from blood. The receptor set was obtained from an adult with rheumatoid arthritis.

This sequence joins TRBV19 and TRBJ2-7; 12 bases are shared with TRBD2. CDR3 length: 16 amino acids. The germline gives CDR1 LNHDA, CDR2 SQIVND (reference sequence). V gave up 4 bases and J gave up 2 bases; unmatched junction bases: 6. The CDR3 DNA reads TGTGCCAGTAGTACCTCGGGACTAGCGGGCCCCTACGAGCAGTACTTC. It specifies CASSTSGLAGPYEQYF. Full variable domain (outside the CDR3, taken from reference TRBV19 and TRBJ2-7): DGGITQSPKYLFRKEGQNVTLSCEQNLNHDAMYWYRQDPGQGLRLIYYSQIVNDFQKGDIAEGYSVSREKKESFPLTVTSAQKNPTAFYLCASSTSGLAGPYEQYFGPGTRLTVT.

The chain is built from TRBV7-8 and TRBJ1-2, with 12 bases aligning to TRBD1. The CDR3 covers 18 residues. V shed 2 bases, J shed 4 bases, and the junction held 11 bases outside the gene matches. Germline assignment: CDR1 SGHVS and CDR2 FQNEAQ. CDR3 bases: TGTGCCAGCAGCTTACTGTCGGGACAGGGGGCGGTTGGCTATGGCTACACCTTC. It is translated as CASSLLSGQGAVGYGYTF.

The chain employs TRBV6-5 and TRBJ1-5; D gene unclear. CDR1 and CDR2 (germline): MNHEY, SVGAGI. Trimming took off 6 bases at V and 1 base at J, with 13 bases between the two ends. This CDR3 has 15 residues. The CDR3 is CASRAVYGSNQPQHF. For the CDR3, the DNA is TGTGCCAGCAGGGCCGTATACGGGAGCAATCAGCCCCAGCATTTT.

The CDR3 sequence is CASSPHQGSRETQYF. The DNA for the CDR3 is TGTGCCAGCAGCCCCCACCAGGGGTCTCGAGAGACCCAGTACTTC. J is TRBJ2-5 and V is TRBV14, with D possibly matching TRBD1 (6 bases). The CDR3 contains 15 residues. Germline-derived CDR1 and CDR2 are SGHDN and FVKESK. Deletions cut 4 bases from V and 4 bases from J, with 16 bases between. Variable domain in full (rest from reference TRBV14 and TRBJ2-5): EAGVTQFPSHSVIEKGQTVTLRCDPISGHDNLYWYRRVMGKEIKFLLHFVKESKQDESGMPNNRFLAERTGGTYSTLKVQPAELEDSGVYFCASSPHQGSRETQYFGPGTRLLVL.

This clone appeared a few times. This chain connects TRBV7-6 to TRBJ2-3; 11 nucleotides align to TRBD2. CDR3 length: 18 residues. V shed 3 bases and J 0 bases; nucleotides not matched to a gene: 8. In germline, CDR1 is SGHVS, CDR2 FNYEAQ. The CDR3 nucleotides read TGTGCCAGCAGCTTTGAGGTAGCGGGGGGGCTAAGCACAGATACGCAGTATTTT. The encoded protein is CASSFEVAGGLSTDTQYF.

This clone was seen once. The chain links TRBV5-1 to TRBJ1-1; D perhaps matches TRBD1 (5 bases). The CDR3 runs to 14 residues. CDR1 is SGHRS, CDR2 YFSETQ, per germline. V was shortened by 4 bases and J by 2 bases, with 12 bases between the two germline ends. The CDR3, as DNA: TGCGCCAGCAGCCCCTTCCGGGGCAACACTGAAGCTTTCTTT. Protein: CASSPFRGNTEAFF. Variable domain in full (rest from reference TRBV5-1 and TRBJ1-1): KAGVTQTPRYLIKTRGQQVTLSCSPISGHRSVSWYQQTPGQGLQFLFEYFSETQRNKGNFPGRFSGRQFSNSRSEMNVSTLELGDSALYLCASSPFRGNTEAFFGQGTRLTVV.

J is TRBJ2-7 and V is TRBV2; D possibly corresponds to TRBD2 (7 bases). V lost 0 bases and J 5 bases, leaving 17 bases between the germline ends. There are 16 residues in the CDR3. Germline CDR1 is SNHLY and CDR2 is FYNNEI. The CDR3 region is CASSEALLGGAHEQYF. CDR3 DNA: TGTGCCAGCAGTGAAGCGCTTCTGGGGGGGGCCCACGAGCAGTACTTC.

This clone was observed a few times. The chain uses TRBV4-1 and TRBJ2-7, with D possibly TRBD1 on 6 matching bases. Germline assignment: CDR1 MGHRA and CDR2 YSYEKL. This CDR3 contains 13 residues. The V and J ends lost 4 bases and 3 bases respectively, with 10 bases between them. This CDR3 reads CASSPQDSYEQYF. In DNA form, the CDR3 reads TGCGCCAGCAGCCCTCAGGACAGCTACGAGCAGTACTTC.